A selection of T cell receptor beta chains follows, all from one sample in a study of T cell repertoires in ileal Crohn's disease. The assay was immunoSEQ multiplex PCR, and TCRdb's table has in-frame clones only and misses some. This table holds approximately 12,000 clones, around 78% found once. Sequencing was carried out using ileal tissue. Receptor source: an adult with Crohn's disease. Each CDR3 is given with its conserved first and last residue. Each record gives: CDR3 protein, CDR3 DNA, clone size, D gene, V gene, J gene. D genes are given only for firm matches. A row's size may be missing; if present it is once, few, many or a size class.

CDR3 protein: CASSDRVGRGLNTGELFF
CDR3 DNA: TGTGCCAGCAGTGACCGCGTTGGGAGGGGATTGAACACCGGGGAGCTGTTTTTT
clone size: .
D gene: TRBD2
V gene: TRBV6-1
J gene: TRBJ2-2

CDR3 protein: CASSLNLAGGDEQFF
CDR3 DNA: TGCGCCAGCAGCTTGAATCTAGCGGGGGGGGATGAGCAGTTCTTC
clone size: .
D gene: TRBD2
V gene: TRBV5-1
J gene: TRBJ2-1

CDR3 protein: CASSLGGQGTDTQYF
CDR3 DNA: TGCGCCAGCAGCTTGGGGGGACAGGGGACAGATACGCAGTATTTT
clone size: .
D gene: TRBD1
V gene: TRBV5-1
J gene: TRBJ2-3

CDR3 protein: CASSVGPGTGKGYEQYF
CDR3 DNA: TGTGCCAGCAGCGTAGGGCCTGGGACAGGGAAGGGCTACGAGCAGTACTTC
clone size: .
D gene: TRBD1
V gene: TRBV9
J gene: TRBJ2-7

CDR3 protein: CASSLEQGRPYEQYF
CDR3 DNA: TGTGCCAGCAGCTTAGAACAGGGGCGGCCCTACGAGCAGTACTTC
clone size: .
D gene: TRBD1
V gene: TRBV11-2
J gene: TRBJ2-7

CDR3 protein: CASSTDRVETDTQYF
CDR3 DNA: TGTGCCAGCAGTACTGACAGGGTAGAAACAGATACGCAGTATTTT
clone size: .
D gene: TRBD1
V gene: TRBV6-1
J gene: TRBJ2-3

CDR3 protein: CASSRDRGVDGYTF
CDR3 DNA: TGTGCCAGTAGTCGGGACAGGGGCGTCGATGGCTACACCTTC
clone size: .
D gene: TRBD1
V gene: TRBV19
J gene: TRBJ1-2

CDR3 protein: CASSEAELTSGNTIYF
CDR3 DNA: TGTGCCAGCAGTGAAGCTGAGCTTACCTCTGGAAACACCATATATTTT
clone size: .
D gene: .
V gene: TRBV2
J gene: TRBJ1-3

CDR3 protein: CASSPGTSGGARQETQYF
CDR3 DNA: TGTGCCAGCTCACCAGGGACTAGCGGGGGGGCTCGGCAAGAGACCCAGTACTTC
clone size: .
D gene: TRBD2
V gene: TRBV18
J gene: TRBJ2-5

CDR3 protein: CASSPMAGDNQPQHF
CDR3 DNA: TGTGCCAGCAGCCCCATGGCAGGGGACAATCAGCCCCAGCATTTT
clone size: .
D gene: .
V gene: TRBV11-2
J gene: TRBJ1-5

CDR3 protein: CASSDPLDRGRVAFF
CDR3 DNA: TGTGCCAGCAGCGACCCACTGGACAGGGGGCGGGTAGCTTTCTTT
clone size: few
D gene: TRBD1
V gene: TRBV11-3
J gene: TRBJ1-1

CDR3 protein: CASRVTGGENEKLFF
CDR3 DNA: TGTGCCAGCAGAGTGACAGGGGGTGAGAATGAAAAACTGTTTTTT
clone size: .
D gene: TRBD1
V gene: TRBV6-1
J gene: TRBJ1-4

CDR3 protein: CASSPTSSGAGAQFF
CDR3 DNA: TGTGCCAGCAGCCCCACATCTAGCGGGGCAGGAGCGCAGTTCTTC
clone size: .
D gene: TRBD2
V gene: TRBV9
J gene: TRBJ2-1

CDR3 protein: CASSADSYEQYF
CDR3 DNA: TGTGCCAGCAGCGCAGACTCCTACGAGCAGTACTTC
clone size: .
D gene: .
V gene: TRBV5-6
J gene: TRBJ2-7

CDR3 protein: CASSLVGSEALRGGYTF
CDR3 DNA: TGTGCCAGCAGCTTGGTTGGGTCGGAAGCCCTACGAGGAGGCTACACCTTC
clone size: .
D gene: .
V gene: TRBV5-6
J gene: TRBJ1-2

CDR3 protein: CASRENPGQNNEQFF
CDR3 DNA: TGCGCCAGCAGGGAAAATCCGGGACAGAACAATGAGCAGTTCTTC
clone size: .
D gene: TRBD1
V gene: TRBV5-1
J gene: TRBJ2-1

CDR3 protein: CASSYDEGRNQPQHF
CDR3 DNA: TGTGCCAGCAGTTATGACGAGGGTCGAAATCAGCCCCAGCATTTT
clone size: .
D gene: .
V gene: TRBV2
J gene: TRBJ1-5

CDR3 protein: CASSPGAGGGNEQYF
CDR3 DNA: TGTGCCAGCAGTCCCGGCGCGGGAGGAGGTAACGAGCAGTACTTC
clone size: .
D gene: TRBD2
V gene: TRBV6-1
J gene: TRBJ2-7

CDR3 protein: CASSSTGDKNTEAFF
CDR3 DNA: TGTGCCAGCAGTTCGACAGGGGATAAGAACACTGAAGCTTTCTTT
clone size: .
D gene: TRBD1
V gene: TRBV6-6
J gene: TRBJ1-1

CDR3 protein: CASSYVEQGYYGYTF
CDR3 DNA: TGTGCCAGCAGCTATGTGGAGCAGGGCTATTATGGCTACACCTTC
clone size: .
D gene: .
V gene: TRBV5-6
J gene: TRBJ1-2

CDR3 protein: CASSLGQGPTYEQYF
CDR3 DNA: TGTGCCAGCAGCTTAGGACAGGGGCCCACCTACGAGCAGTACTTC
clone size: .
D gene: TRBD1
V gene: TRBV11-2
J gene: TRBJ2-7

CDR3 protein: CASSQDPLPGQRYGYTF
CDR3 DNA: TGCGCCAGCAGCCAGGACCCCTTGCCGGGACAGCGGTATGGCTACACCTTC
clone size: .
D gene: TRBD1
V gene: TRBV4-1
J gene: TRBJ1-2

CDR3 protein: CSGSLWGEVTEAFF
CDR3 DNA: TGCAGCGGGAGTCTATGGGGGGAGGTCACTGAAGCTTTCTTT
clone size: .
D gene: .
V gene: TRBV29-1
J gene: TRBJ1-1

CDR3 protein: CASSYVEGAGEQYF
CDR3 DNA: TGTGCCAGCAGTTACGTGGAGGGGGCAGGGGAGCAGTACTTC
clone size: .
D gene: .
V gene: TRBV6-6
J gene: TRBJ2-7

CDR3 protein: CASSIGQGSGNEQFF
CDR3 DNA: TGTGCCAGTAGTATAGGTCAGGGCTCTGGGAATGAGCAGTTCTTC
clone size: .
D gene: .
V gene: TRBV19
J gene: TRBJ2-1

CDR3 protein: CSVRTGTNYGYTF
CDR3 DNA: TGCAGCGTGCGGACAGGGACTAACTATGGCTACACCTTC
clone size: few
D gene: TRBD1
V gene: TRBV29-1
J gene: TRBJ1-2

CDR3 protein: CASTRTLGQGNGYTF
CDR3 DNA: TGTGCCAGCACCCGAACCTTGGGACAGGGTAATGGCTACACCTTC
clone size: .
D gene: TRBD1
V gene: TRBV2
J gene: TRBJ1-2

CDR3 protein: CASRPPGGSSPLHF
CDR3 DNA: TGTGCCAGCAGGCCCCCAGGGGGCAGTTCACCCCTCCACTTT
clone size: .
D gene: TRBD1
V gene: TRBV28
J gene: TRBJ1-6

CDR3 protein: CASSDSGRASYEQYF
CDR3 DNA: TGTGCCAGCAGCGATAGCGGGAGAGCCTCCTACGAGCAGTACTTC
clone size: few
D gene: TRBD2
V gene: TRBV5-4
J gene: TRBJ2-7

CDR3 protein: CASSAGTDNTGELFF
CDR3 DNA: TGTGCCAGCAGTGCCGGGACAGATAACACCGGGGAGCTGTTTTTT
clone size: .
D gene: TRBD1
V gene: TRBV6-4
J gene: TRBJ2-2

CDR3 protein: CASSLVAEQFF
CDR3 DNA: TGTGCCAGCAGCTTGGTAGCAGAGCAGTTCTTC
clone size: .
D gene: .
V gene: TRBV5-6
J gene: TRBJ2-1

CDR3 protein: CASSFRDKNTGELFF
CDR3 DNA: TGTGCCAGCAGTTTCCGGGACAAGAACACCGGGGAGCTGTTTTTT
clone size: .
D gene: .
V gene: TRBV11-3
J gene: TRBJ2-2

CDR3 protein: CASSSQLPGTGQPQHF
CDR3 DNA: TGTGCCAGCAGTTCCCAGCTTCCGGGAACGGGCCAGCCCCAGCATTTT
clone size: .
D gene: .
V gene: TRBV27
J gene: TRBJ1-5

CDR3 protein: CAIRDLAKNIQYF
CDR3 DNA: TGTGCCATAAGGGACTTAGCCAAAAACATTCAGTACTTC
clone size: .
D gene: .
V gene: TRBV28
J gene: TRBJ2-4

CDR3 protein: CASSANRGLSNEQFF
CDR3 DNA: TGTGCCAGCAGTGCGAACAGGGGGCTTAGCAATGAGCAGTTCTTC
clone size: .
D gene: TRBD1
V gene: TRBV2
J gene: TRBJ2-1

CDR3 protein: CASSLEGAPNYGYTF
CDR3 DNA: TGTGCCAGCAGCTTAGAGGGGGCGCCTAACTATGGCTACACCTTC
clone size: .
D gene: .
V gene: TRBV11-2
J gene: TRBJ1-2

CDR3 protein: CAWSITGAGNSPLHF
CDR3 DNA: TGTGCCTGGAGTATAACAGGGGCTGGCAATTCACCCCTCCACTTT
clone size: .
D gene: TRBD1
V gene: TRBV30
J gene: TRBJ1-6

CDR3 protein: CASSEGRLSGNTIYF
CDR3 DNA: TGTGCCAGCAGTGAAGGGCGGCTCTCTGGAAACACCATATATTTT
clone size: few
D gene: .
V gene: TRBV6-1
J gene: TRBJ1-3

CDR3 protein: CATSRGTGEISEKLFF
CDR3 DNA: TGTGCCACCAGCAGAGGTACAGGGGAGATTAGTGAAAAACTGTTTTTT
clone size: .
D gene: TRBD1
V gene: TRBV15
J gene: TRBJ1-4

CDR3 protein: CASSYSPGTGKNIQYF
CDR3 DNA: TGTGCCAGCAGTTACTCACCGGGGACAGGGAAAAACATTCAGTACTTC
clone size: .
D gene: TRBD1
V gene: TRBV6-6
J gene: TRBJ2-4

CDR3 protein: CSVVRSSGISETQYF
CDR3 DNA: TGCAGCGTTGTGAGGTCTAGCGGGATTTCAGAGACCCAGTACTTC
clone size: .
D gene: TRBD2
V gene: TRBV29-1
J gene: TRBJ2-5

CDR3 protein: CASSGTWDRAGELFF
CDR3 DNA: TGTGCCAGCAGCGGGACCTGGGACAGGGCCGGGGAGCTGTTTTTT
clone size: .
D gene: TRBD1
V gene: TRBV13
J gene: TRBJ2-2

CDR3 protein: CASSWSSGGDDQYF
CDR3 DNA: TGTGCCAGTAGTTGGTCTAGCGGGGGGGATGACCAGTACTTC
clone size: few
D gene: TRBD2
V gene: TRBV19
J gene: TRBJ2-5

CDR3 protein: CASTSGANTGELFF
CDR3 DNA: TGTGCCAGTACTAGCGGCGCGAACACCGGGGAGCTGTTTTTT
clone size: few
D gene: TRBD2
V gene: TRBV19
J gene: TRBJ2-2

CDR3 protein: CAIKREALYEQYF
CDR3 DNA: TGTGCCATCAAGAGGGAGGCCCTCTACGAGCAGTACTTC
clone size: .
D gene: .
V gene: TRBV10-3
J gene: TRBJ2-7

CDR3 protein: CASRRGTSGRGSYEQYF
CDR3 DNA: TGTGCCAGCAGGAGGGGGACTAGCGGGAGAGGATCGTACGAGCAGTACTTC
clone size: once
D gene: TRBD2
V gene: TRBV2
J gene: TRBJ2-7

CDR3 protein: CASSVERTGAFF
CDR3 DNA: TGTGCCAGCAGCGTAGAACGGACAGGAGCTTTCTTT
clone size: .
D gene: TRBD1
V gene: TRBV7-2
J gene: TRBJ1-1

CDR3 protein: CASSPGWDNSYEQYF
CDR3 DNA: TGTGCCAGCAGCCCTGGGTGGGACAACTCCTACGAGCAGTACTTC
clone size: once
D gene: .
V gene: TRBV6-5
J gene: TRBJ2-7